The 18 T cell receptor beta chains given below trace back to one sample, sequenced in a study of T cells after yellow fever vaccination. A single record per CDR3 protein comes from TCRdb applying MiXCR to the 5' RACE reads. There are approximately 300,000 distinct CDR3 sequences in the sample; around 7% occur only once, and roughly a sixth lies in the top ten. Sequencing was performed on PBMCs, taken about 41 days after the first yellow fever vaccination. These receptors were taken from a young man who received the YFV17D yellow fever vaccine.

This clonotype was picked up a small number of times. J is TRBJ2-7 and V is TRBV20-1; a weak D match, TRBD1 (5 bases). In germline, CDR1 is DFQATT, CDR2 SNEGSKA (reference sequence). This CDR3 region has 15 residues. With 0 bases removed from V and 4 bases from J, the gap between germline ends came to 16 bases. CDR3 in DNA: TGCAGTGCTAGAGATAGGGGAAGTCCTAATTACGAGCAGTACTTC. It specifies CSARDRGSPNYEQYF.

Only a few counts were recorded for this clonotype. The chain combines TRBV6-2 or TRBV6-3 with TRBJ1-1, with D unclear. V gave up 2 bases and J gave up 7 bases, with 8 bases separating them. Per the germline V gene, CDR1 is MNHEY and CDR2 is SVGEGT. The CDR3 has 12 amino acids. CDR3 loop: CASSYQDGEAFF. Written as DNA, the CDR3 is TGTGCCAGCAGTTACCAGGACGGTGAAGCTTTCTTT.

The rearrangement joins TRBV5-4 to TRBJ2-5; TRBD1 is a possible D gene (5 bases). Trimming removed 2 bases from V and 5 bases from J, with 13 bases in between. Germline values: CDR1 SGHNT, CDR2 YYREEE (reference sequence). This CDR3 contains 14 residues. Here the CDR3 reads CASSFIGAGETQYF. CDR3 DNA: TGTGCCAGCAGCTTCATAGGGGCTGGGGAGACCCAGTACTTC.

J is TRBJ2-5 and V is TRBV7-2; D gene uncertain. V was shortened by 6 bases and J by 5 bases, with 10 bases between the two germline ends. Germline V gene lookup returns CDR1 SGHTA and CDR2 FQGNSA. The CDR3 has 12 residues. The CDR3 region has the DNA TGTGCCAGCAGTCCGGAGAGGGAGACCCAGTACTTC. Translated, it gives CASSPERETQYF.

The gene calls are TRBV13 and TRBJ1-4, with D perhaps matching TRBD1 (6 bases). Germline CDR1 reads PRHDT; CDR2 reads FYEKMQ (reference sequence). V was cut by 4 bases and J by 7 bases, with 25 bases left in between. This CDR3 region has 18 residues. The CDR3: CASSSRGPRGGHLEKLFF. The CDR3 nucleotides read TGTGCCAGCAGCTCCCGGGGACCGCGCGGGGGGCACCTTGAAAAACTGTTTTTT. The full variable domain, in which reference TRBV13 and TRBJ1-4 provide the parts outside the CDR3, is AAGVIQSPRHLIKEKRETATLKCYPIPRHDTVYWYQQGPGQDPQFLISFYEKMQSDKGSIPDRFSAQQFSDYHSELNMSSLELGDSALYFCASSSRGPRGGHLEKLFFGSGTQLSVL.

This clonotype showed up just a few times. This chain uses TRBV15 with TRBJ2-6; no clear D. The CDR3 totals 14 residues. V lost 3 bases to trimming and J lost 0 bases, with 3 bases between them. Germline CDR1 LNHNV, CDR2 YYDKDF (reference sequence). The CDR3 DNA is TGTGCCACCAGCAGGAACTCTGGGGCCAACGTCCTGACTTTC. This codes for CATSRNSGANVLTF.

This chain's CDR3 is CASGRDELARVAFF. For the CDR3, the DNA is TGCGCCAGCGGTAGGGATGAGCTCGCCCGGGTAGCTTTCTTT. This chain joins TRBV4-1 and TRBJ1-1; unclear D gene. Germline loops: CDR1 MGHRA, CDR2 YSYEKL. This CDR3 region has 14 residues. V was trimmed by 8 bases and J by 10 bases, leaving 23 bases between them.

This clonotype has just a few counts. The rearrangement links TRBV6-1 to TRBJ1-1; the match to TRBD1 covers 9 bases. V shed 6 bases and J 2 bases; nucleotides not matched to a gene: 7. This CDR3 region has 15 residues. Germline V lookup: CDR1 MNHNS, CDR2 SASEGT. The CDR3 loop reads CASSPGGQGNTEAFF. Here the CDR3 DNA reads TGTGCCAGCAGCCCCGGGGGACAGGGCAACACTGAAGCTTTCTTT.

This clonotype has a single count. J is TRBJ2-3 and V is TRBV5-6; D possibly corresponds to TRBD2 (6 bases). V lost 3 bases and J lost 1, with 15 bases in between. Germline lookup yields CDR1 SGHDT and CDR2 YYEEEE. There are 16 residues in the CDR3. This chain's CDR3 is CASSWVMGGGTDTQYF. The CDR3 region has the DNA TGTGCCAGCAGCTGGGTCATGGGCGGGGGCACAGATACGCAGTATTTT.

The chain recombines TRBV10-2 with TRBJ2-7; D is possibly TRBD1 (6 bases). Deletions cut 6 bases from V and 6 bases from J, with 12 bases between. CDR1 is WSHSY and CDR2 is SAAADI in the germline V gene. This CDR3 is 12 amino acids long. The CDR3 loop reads CASRQETGEQYF. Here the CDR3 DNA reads TGCGCCAGCAGACAAGAGACAGGCGAGCAGTACTTC.

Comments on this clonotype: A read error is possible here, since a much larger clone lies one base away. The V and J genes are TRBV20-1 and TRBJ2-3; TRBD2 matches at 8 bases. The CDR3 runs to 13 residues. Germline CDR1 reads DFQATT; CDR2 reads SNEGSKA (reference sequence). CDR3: CSASGGGTGTQYF. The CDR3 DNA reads TGCAGTGCTAGCGGGGGGGGCACAGGTACGCAGTATTTT.

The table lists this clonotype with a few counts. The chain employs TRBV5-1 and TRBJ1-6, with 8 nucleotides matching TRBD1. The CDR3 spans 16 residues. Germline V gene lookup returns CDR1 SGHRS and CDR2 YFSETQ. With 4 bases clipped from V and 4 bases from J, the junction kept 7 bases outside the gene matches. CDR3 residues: CASSGQGAGYNSPLHF. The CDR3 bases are TGCGCCAGCAGCGGCCAGGGGGCCGGGTATAATTCACCCCTCCACTTT.

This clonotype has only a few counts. The CDR3 reads CASSLGGINEQFF. In DNA form, the CDR3 reads TGTGCCAGCAGTTTAGGAGGGATTAATGAGCAGTTCTTC. The chain carries TRBV12-3 or TRBV12-4 and TRBJ2-1; a possible D gene is TRBD2 (5 bases). Between the trimmed V and J ends, which lost 1 base and 7 bases, there was a span of 8 bases. This CDR3 is built from 13 residues.

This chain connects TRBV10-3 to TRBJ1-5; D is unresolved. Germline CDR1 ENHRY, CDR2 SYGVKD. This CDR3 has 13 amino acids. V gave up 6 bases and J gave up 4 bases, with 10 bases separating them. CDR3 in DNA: TGTGCCATCAGCCCCATGGAAAATCAGCCCCAGCATTTT. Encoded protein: CAISPMENQPQHF.

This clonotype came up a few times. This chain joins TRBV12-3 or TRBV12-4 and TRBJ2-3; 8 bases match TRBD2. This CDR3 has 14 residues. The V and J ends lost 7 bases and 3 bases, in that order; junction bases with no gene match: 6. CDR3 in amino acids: CASTRTSRTDTQYF. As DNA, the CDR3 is TGTGCCAGCACCCGGACTAGCCGAACAGATACGCAGTATTTT.

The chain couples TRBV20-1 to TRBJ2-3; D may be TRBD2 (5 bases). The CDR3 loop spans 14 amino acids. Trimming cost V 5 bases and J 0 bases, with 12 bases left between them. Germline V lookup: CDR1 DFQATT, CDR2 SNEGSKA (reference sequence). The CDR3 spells CSAWESFSTDTQYF. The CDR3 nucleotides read TGCAGTGCTTGGGAGAGCTTTAGCACAGATACGCAGTATTTT.

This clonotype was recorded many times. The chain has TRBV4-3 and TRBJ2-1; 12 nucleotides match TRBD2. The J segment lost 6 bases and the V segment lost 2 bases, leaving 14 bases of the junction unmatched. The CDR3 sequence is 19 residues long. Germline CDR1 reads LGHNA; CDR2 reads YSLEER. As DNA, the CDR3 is TGCGCCAGCAGCCAATCGCTAGCGGGGGGGCTGTGGGAGGGCAATGAGCAGTTCTTC. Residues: CASSQSLAGGLWEGNEQFF.

The CDR3 DNA reads TGTGCCAGCAGCTTAGACCAAGGGGGGACAGTCCGAACCGGGGAGCTGTTTTTT. Protein sequence: CASSLDQGGTVRTGELFF. The chain links TRBV11-2 to TRBJ2-2, with D possibly matching TRBD1 (7 bases). The CDR3 has 18 residues. Per germline, CDR1 SGHAT and CDR2 FQNNGV. V lost 0 bases and J 5 bases, leaving 19 bases between the germline ends.